Listed below are T cell receptor beta chains from one sample, sequenced in a study of control samples from healthy donors and cancer patients. TCRdb keeps only in-frame clones here, not all; method: immunoSEQ multiplex PCR. This table holds around 52,000 clones, about 91% found once. What was sequenced was PBMCs. The source is a man under 40 with colorectal cancer. CDR3s include the opening cysteine and the closing phenylalanine or tryptophan. A D gene is named only where the DNA matches it firmly. The size entry is marked missing in some rows and otherwise reads once, few, many or a size class.

V gene	D gene	J gene	clone size	CDR3 DNA	CDR3 protein
TRBV5-4	.	TRBJ2-7	.	TGTGCCAGCACCTACGGGGCAGACCACTCCTACGAGCAGTACTTC	CASTYGADHSYEQYF
TRBV10-2	TRBD2	TRBJ2-3	.	TGCGCCAGCAGTGATCCGAGCGGGGGGGTGGATACGCAGTATTTT	CASSDPSGGVDTQYF
TRBV11-2	.	TRBJ2-7	.	TGTGCCAGCAGCCTTACGGGATCCGAGCAGTACTTC	CASSLTGSEQYF
TRBV6-6	.	TRBJ1-2	.	TGTGCCACAAGCGCTGACAGGTCGGTGTATGGCTACACCTTC	CATSADRSVYGYTF
TRBV20-1	.	TRBJ1-1	once	TGCAGTGCTACTAGACCCACAGGGGCTTTCTTT	CSATRPTGAFF
TRBV7-9	.	TRBJ2-1	.	TGTGCCAGCAGCTTAGCGCGGGACTTACCCCCGAGCTCCTACAATGAGCAGTTCTTC	CASSLARDLPPSSYNEQFF
TRBV30	.	TRBJ2-3	.	TGTGCCTGGAGTTTGTCGGCTTTCACAGATACGCAGTATTTT	CAWSLSAFTDTQYF
TRBV11-2	.	TRBJ2-6	.	TGTGCCAGCAGCCCCCCAGGGAGCTCTGGGGCCAACGTCCTGACTTTC	CASSPPGSSGANVLTF
TRBV12-5	TRBD1	TRBJ1-6	.	TGTGCTAGTGGTTGGGAAACAGGGGGAAATTCACCCCTCCACTTT	CASGWETGGNSPLHF
TRBV24-1	.	TRBJ1-1	.	TGTGCCACCGCGACAAGTAACACTGAAGCTTTCTTT	CATATSNTEAFF
TRBV6-2/TRBV6-3	.	TRBJ1-5	.	TGTGCCAGCAGTTACTCTGGCGGGAATCAGCCCCAGCATTTT	CASSYSGGNQPQHF
TRBV11-2	.	TRBJ1-4	.	TGTGCCAGCAGCTTAGTAGTTAAATCGGGACAAATAAATGAAAAACTGTTTTTT	CASSLVVKSGQINEKLFF
TRBV19	.	TRBJ2-1	.	TGTGCCAGTAGTCCGGGATCGTACAATGAGCAGTTCTTC	CASSPGSYNEQFF
TRBV24-1	.	TRBJ2-1	.	TGTGCCACCAGTCGAGGCAATGAGCAGTTCTTC	CATSRGNEQFF
TRBV6-2/TRBV6-3	TRBD1	TRBJ2-1	.	TGTGCCAGCAGCCGCCCCGGGACAGGGAGGAATGAGCAGTTCTTC	CASSRPGTGRNEQFF
TRBV3-1/TRBV3-2	.	TRBJ1-4	.	TGTGCCAGCAGCCAATGGTACAGGAATGAAAAACTGTTTTTT	CASSQWYRNEKLFF
TRBV30	.	TRBJ2-7	.	TGTGCCTGGAGTGTCTCTGGGGGGTACGAGCAGTACTTC	CAWSVSGGYEQYF
TRBV5-1	TRBD1	TRBJ2-3	.	TGCGCCAGCAGCATCGGACAGGGGCCAGATACGCAGTATTTT	CASSIGQGPDTQYF
TRBV11-2	TRBD1	TRBJ2-1	.	TGTGCCAGCAGCGCCCGGACAGGATCTTTGAATGAGCAGTTCTTC	CASSARTGSLNEQFF
TRBV6-6	.	TRBJ1-1	.	TGTGCCAGCAGTTACGGGCAGGGCATGGGCACTGAAGCTTTCTTT	CASSYGQGMGTEAFF
TRBV7-2	.	TRBJ2-7	.	TGTGCCAGCAGCTTAACGGGAGCTCACGAGCAGTACTTC	CASSLTGAHEQYF
TRBV11-3	TRBD1	TRBJ2-1	once	TGTGCCAGCAGCCCTTCCTGGACAGGATTCTACAATGAGCAGTTCTTC	CASSPSWTGFYNEQFF
TRBV4-2	TRBD2	TRBJ2-3	.	TGTGCCAGCAGCCAGGTAGCGGGGGGTGGCACAGATACGCAGTATTTT	CASSQVAGGGTDTQYF
TRBV30	.	TRBJ1-2	.	TGTGCCTGGAGTGCCTCCTGGGGTGGCTACACCTTC	CAWSASWGGYTF
TRBV6-5	.	TRBJ1-2	.	TGTGCCAGCAGTTATCGTCGGCTTTATGGCTACACCTTC	CASSYRRLYGYTF
TRBV30	.	TRBJ1-4	.	TGTGCCTATAAACCTGAGGGGATCTCCTATAATGAAAAACTGTTTTTT	CAYKPEGISYNEKLFF
TRBV21-1	.	TRBJ2-7	.	TGTGCCAGCAGCAAAAGGTGGGAGAAGGGACAGGGGACGGGGGAGCAGTACTTC	CASSKRWEKGQGTGEQYF
TRBV18	TRBD1	TRBJ1-2	.	TGTGCCAGCTCCCATTCAGGGGGCGGTAGTCTTGGCTACACCTTC	CASSHSGGGSLGYTF
TRBV30	.	TRBJ2-3	.	TGTGCCTGGAGTGTGGCTGTGGCGGCCACAGATACGCAGTATTTT	CAWSVAVAATDTQYF
TRBV19	TRBD1	TRBJ2-2	.	TGTGCCAGTAGTAAGGGACAGACCACCGGGGAGCTGTTTTTT	CASSKGQTTGELFF
TRBV15	.	TRBJ2-3	once	TGTGCCACCAGCAGAGATCGTTTACGAGATACGCAGTATTTT	CATSRDRLRDTQYF
TRBV27	TRBD1	TRBJ2-4	.	TGTGCCAGCAGTTCGCCGCGACACAGGGGGCGAGCCAAAAACATTCAGTACTTC	CASSSPRHRGRAKNIQYF
TRBV4-3	.	TRBJ2-2	.	TGCGCCAGCAGCCAATTCGTGAGACTAAGCACCGGGGAGCTGTTTTTT	CASSQFVRLSTGELFF
TRBV7-9	.	TRBJ1-6	.	TGTGCCAGCAGCTTAGACGCAAGGGGACGCGGATCCCTCCACTTT	CASSLDARGRGSLHF
TRBV11-2	.	TRBJ2-3	.	TGTGCCAGCAGCGACCGGGACTGGTACACAGATACGCAGTATTTT	CASSDRDWYTDTQYF
TRBV13	.	TRBJ2-3	.	TGTGCCAGCAGCTCCCAACTACCGCGGACAGATACGCAGTATTTT	CASSSQLPRTDTQYF
TRBV5-1	.	TRBJ2-7	.	TGCGCCAGCAGCCCGGCAATTGGTACTGGTGAGCAGTACTTC	CASSPAIGTGEQYF
TRBV10-3	.	TRBJ1-2	.	TGTGCCACCTGGGGGGGGACCTCCCGAGGTGGCTACACCTTC	CATWGGTSRGGYTF
TRBV6-2/TRBV6-3	.	TRBJ1-2	.	TGTGCCAGCAGCCGATCGAGATTAGGACGATTGGTTCACTATGGCTACACCTTC	CASSRSRLGRLVHYGYTF
TRBV19	.	TRBJ1-3	.	TGTGCCAGTACCCCTGAGGGAAGGGCATATGGGAGCACCATATATTTT	CASTPEGRAYGSTIYF
TRBV3-1/TRBV3-2	.	TRBJ1-5	.	TGTGCCAGCAGCCAAATGATTTGGCAGGATCAGCATTTT	CASSQMIWQDQHF
TRBV6-4	TRBD2	TRBJ2-3	once	TGTGCCAGCAGTTCGAGCGGGGGGGCCACAGATACGCAGTATTTT	CASSSSGGATDTQYF
TRBV30	.	TRBJ1-4	.	TGTGCCTGGAGCATTGGGGGTAATAATGAAAAACTGTTTTTT	CAWSIGGNNEKLFF
TRBV15	.	TRBJ2-3	.	TGTGCCACCAGCAGAGATCTGGCAGGGAGCACAGATACGCAGTATTTT	CATSRDLAGSTDTQYF